This TCR beta chain was captured in a study of CD8 T cells in Susac syndrome (dated by TCRdb to about 2019). Background on the whole study: Repertoire sequencing was used to test whether CD8+ T cell activation and differentiation in Susac syndrome was antigen driven. Clonality of the CD8+ T cell repertoire was compared between 11 to 12 healthy donors, 14 Susac syndrome patients and roughly 16 multiple sclerosis patients.

Turning to this clonotype: Its antigen remains undetermined. Nothing much larger sits one base from this clone, and base qualities are not available.

RNA was extracted using the RNeasy kit, and about 0.5 to 1 ug of the RNA was reverse transcribed with random hexamers. The immunoSEQ multiplex PCR assay, which covers 54 Vbeta and 13 Jbeta segments, was used to amplify TCR beta CDR3 regions. PCR amplification bias was corrected by using a synthetic template baseline for primer optimization and computational correction. Per the authors' processing: Reads were assigned to V, D and J genes according to IMGT and analyzed in immunoSEQ Analyzer, with only productive sequences retained. Clonality was computed as one minus Shannon entropy normalized by log2 of the number of productive unique sequences. For each patient and control, public and private clones were evaluated among the 100 most prevalent clones. A clone was defined as Susac-specific if it was absent from the healthy and MS cohorts, from around 960 published viral clones and from other ImmuneACCESS disease sequences. Through fastp at Q25 and MiXCR, TCRdb rebuilt clones from the public reads, retaining in-frame beta chains. Each record represents a unique CDR3 protein, reported with the most common genes and DNA among its rows. These V and J calls are TCRdb output, not the study's own analysis. Across this sample there are 75,000 to 100,000 distinct CDR3 sequences, with roughly 93% seen only once. The ten largest clonotypes hold 0.2% to 0.3% of the sample.

What the research found in general, with its limitations: The TCR sequencing and HLA analysis was acknowledged to have included a relatively small number of individuals.

Peripheral blood CD8+ and CD4+ T cells from healthy donors, Susac syndrome patients and multiple sclerosis patients were profiled by high-throughput TCR beta sequencing. Healthy donors were included as age- and sex-matched controls. Bulk CD8+ and CD4+ T cells were purified by magnetic negative isolation, whereas CD8+ TEMRA cells were enriched by FACS. Blood was drawn into EDTA tubes, processed within 24 hours, and PBMCs were isolated by density gradient centrifugation. PBMCs intended for TCR sequencing were frozen in liquid nitrogen and were later thawed in a 37 degrees C water bath. The sorted or isolated CD4+, CD8+ and CD8+ TEMRA cells reached a purity of at least 90%. The sequence was collected from a human donor in good health. The sample consisted of CD8+ T cells from PBMCs.

The DNA reads TGTGCCAGCAGCCATACATTAGGGGTCGGCACAGATACGCAGTATTTT. Translated, it reads CASSHTLGVGTDTQYF. The sequence joins TRBV11-2 to TRBJ2-3; the D gene is perhaps TRBD1, from 5 matching bases. The trim is 5 bases for V and 1 base for J, with a gap of 16 bases between the germline ends. Counted from cysteine to phenylalanine, this CDR3 has 16 amino acids. The sequence is cut down to CDR3 DNA, 48 bases in frame from base 1. From the germline V gene, CDR1 is SGHAT and CDR2 is FQNNGV. The full variable domain, completed from the reference TRBV11-2 and TRBJ2-3 proteins outside the CDR3, reads EAGVAQSPRYKIIEKRQSVAFWCNPISGHATLYWYQQILGQGPKLLIQFQNNGVVDDSQLPKDRFSAERLKGVDSTLKIQPAKLEDSAVYLCASSHTLGVGTDTQYFGPGTRLTVL.